The clone carrying this T cell receptor (beta chain) appeared once. This sample was taken from a study of blood T cell repertoires in COVID-19. In the authors' methods: Using reference gene primer amplification, nucleated cell counts were estimated. The method was immunoSEQ multiplex PCR; TCRdb's version includes in-frame clones alone and lacks a portion of them. From that table come the V and J calls and clone size; the DNA was used to work out D and trimming. The table includes under 200,000 clones, around 86% detected once. Sequencing input: peripheral blood. The receptor's source is a woman aged 40 to 50 with acute or convalescent COVID-19.

CDR3 sequence (DNA): TGTGCCAGCAGCGGGGCGGGACAGGGGGAGACCCAGTACTTC. It codes for CASSGAGQGETQYF. The chain links TRBV6-5 to TRBJ2-5, with TRBD1 matching 10 bases. Trimming at V came to 6 bases and at J to 5 bases, leaving 6 bases not matched to a gene. The CDR3 has 14 residues. Germline CDR1 MNHEY, CDR2 SVGAGI.